This TCR beta chain comes out of a study of blood T cell repertoires in COVID-19. TCRdb's copy holds only in-frame clones and misses some; the assay was immunoSEQ multiplex PCR. The repertoire includes 400,000 or so clones, 88% of them detected once, and roughly 2% sits in the top ten. V lost 4 bases and J 0 bases, leaving 10 bases between the germline ends. CDR1 is LGHDT and CDR2 is YNNKEL in the germline V gene (reference sequence). The CDR3 sequence is 15 residues long. The receptor's source is a woman aged 35 to 49 with acute COVID-19. Sequenced input: PBMCs or T cells enriched from blood (not recorded which). This sequence joins TRBV3-1 (or the pseudogene TRBV3-2) and TRBJ2-4, with D unclear. CDR3 sequence (DNA): TGTGCCAGCAGCCGACAAGTACTAGCCAAAAACATTCAGTACTTC. Its translation is CASSRQVLAKNIQYF.